Here is one TCR beta chain with its context. The antigen remains unidentified. This entry belongs to a study of T-cell reconstitution after alpha-beta-depleted transplantation in children. TCRbeta library preparation incorporated unique molecular identifiers. TCRdb re-called the PCR reads through MiXCR, storing one row per CDR3 protein. The repertoire holds around 230,000 distinct CDR3 sequences, with approximately 19% as singletons. Study-level points and caveats: Newly made T cells mostly supplied T-cell counts and diversity one year after transplant.

The sequence derives from a male patient aged 2 to 9 who had a stem cell transplant for acute lymphoblastic leukemia, so the T cells may come from the graft donor. The sequencing used PBMCs, mostly from graft donor cells, collected 360 days after TCRalphabeta/CD19-depleted stem cell transplant.

The CDR3 DNA reads as TGTGCCAGCAGCGACCGGTACGGGGGCCGCCAAGAGACCCAGTACTTC. The encoded protein is CASSDRYGGRQETQYF. The chain couples TRBV9 to TRBJ2-5; D assignment may be TRBD1 or TRBD2 (6 bases each). The germline V gene encodes CDR1 SGDLS and CDR2 YYNGEE. Trimming took off 3 bases at V and 1 base at J, with 16 bases between the two ends. The CDR3 extends over 16 amino acids.